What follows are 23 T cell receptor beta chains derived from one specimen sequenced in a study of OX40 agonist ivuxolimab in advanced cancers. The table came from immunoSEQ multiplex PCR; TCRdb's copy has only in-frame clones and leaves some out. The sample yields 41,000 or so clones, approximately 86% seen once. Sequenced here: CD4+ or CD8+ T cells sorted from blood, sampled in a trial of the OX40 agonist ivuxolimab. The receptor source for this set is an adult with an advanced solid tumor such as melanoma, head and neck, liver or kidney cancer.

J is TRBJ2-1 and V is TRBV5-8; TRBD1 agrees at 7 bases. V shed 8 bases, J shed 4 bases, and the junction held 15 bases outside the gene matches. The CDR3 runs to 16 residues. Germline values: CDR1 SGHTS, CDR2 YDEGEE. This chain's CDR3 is CARPWGLTGTYNEQFF. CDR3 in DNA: TGTGCCAGGCCCTGGGGGCTGACAGGGACATACAATGAGCAGTTCTTC.

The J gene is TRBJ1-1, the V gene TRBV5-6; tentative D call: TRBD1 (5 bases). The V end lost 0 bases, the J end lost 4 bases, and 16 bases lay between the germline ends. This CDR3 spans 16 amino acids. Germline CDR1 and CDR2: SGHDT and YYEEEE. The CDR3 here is CASSLEGRNLGTEAFF. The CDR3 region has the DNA TGTGCCAGCAGCTTGGAGGGACGCAACTTGGGCACTGAAGCTTTCTTT.

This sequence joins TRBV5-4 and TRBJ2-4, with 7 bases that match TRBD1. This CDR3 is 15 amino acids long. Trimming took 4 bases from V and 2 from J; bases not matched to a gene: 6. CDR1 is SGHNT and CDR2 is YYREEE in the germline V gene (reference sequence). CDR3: CASSVDRRTKNIQYF. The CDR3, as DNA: TGTGCCAGCAGCGTGGACAGGAGGACCAAAAACATTCAGTACTTC.

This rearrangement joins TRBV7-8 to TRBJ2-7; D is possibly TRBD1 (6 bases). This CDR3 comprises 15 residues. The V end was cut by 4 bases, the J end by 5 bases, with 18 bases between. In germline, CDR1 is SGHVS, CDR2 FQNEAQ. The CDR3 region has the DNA TGTGCCAGCAGCTACGGGACATCGACCGGAGACGAGCAGTACTTC. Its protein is CASSYGTSTGDEQYF. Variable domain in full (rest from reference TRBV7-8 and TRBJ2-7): GAGVSQSPRYKVAKRGQDVALRCDPISGHVSLFWYQQALGQGPEFLTYFQNEAQLDKSGLPSDRFFAERPEGSVSTLKIQRTQQEDSAVYLCASSYGTSTGDEQYFGPGTRLTVT.

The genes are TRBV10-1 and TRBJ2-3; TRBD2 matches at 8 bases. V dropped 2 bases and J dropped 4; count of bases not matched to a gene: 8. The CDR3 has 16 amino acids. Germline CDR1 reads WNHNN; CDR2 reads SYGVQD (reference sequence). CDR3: CASSEDEVAGSDTQYF. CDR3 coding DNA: TGCGCCAGCAGTGAGGATGAGGTAGCGGGGTCAGATACGCAGTATTTT.

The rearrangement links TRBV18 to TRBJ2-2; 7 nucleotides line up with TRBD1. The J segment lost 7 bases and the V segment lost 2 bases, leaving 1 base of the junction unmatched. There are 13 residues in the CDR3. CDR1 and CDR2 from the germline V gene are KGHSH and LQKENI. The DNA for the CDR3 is TGTGCCAGCTCACCAGGACAGGTCGGGGAGCTGTTTTTT. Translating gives CASSPGQVGELFF.

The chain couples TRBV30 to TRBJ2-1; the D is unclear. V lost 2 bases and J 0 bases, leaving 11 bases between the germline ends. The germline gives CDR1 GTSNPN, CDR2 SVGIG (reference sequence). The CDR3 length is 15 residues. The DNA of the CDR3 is TGTGCCTGGAGTAAGGCGGAGACCTCCTACAATGAGCAGTTCTTC. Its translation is CAWSKAETSYNEQFF.

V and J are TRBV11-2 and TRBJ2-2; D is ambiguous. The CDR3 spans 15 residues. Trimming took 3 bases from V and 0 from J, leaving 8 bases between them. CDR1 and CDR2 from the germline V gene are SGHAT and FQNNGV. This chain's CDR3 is CASSLARANTGELFF. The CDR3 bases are TGTGCCAGCAGCTTGGCTAGGGCGAACACCGGGGAGCTGTTTTTT.

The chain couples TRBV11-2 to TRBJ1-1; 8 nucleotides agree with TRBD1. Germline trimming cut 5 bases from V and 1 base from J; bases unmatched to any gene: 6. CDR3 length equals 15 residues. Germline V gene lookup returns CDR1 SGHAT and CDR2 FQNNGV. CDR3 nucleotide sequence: TGTGCCAGCAGCCCCTGGACAGGGCGGAACACTGAAGCTTTCTTT. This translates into CASSPWTGRNTEAFF.

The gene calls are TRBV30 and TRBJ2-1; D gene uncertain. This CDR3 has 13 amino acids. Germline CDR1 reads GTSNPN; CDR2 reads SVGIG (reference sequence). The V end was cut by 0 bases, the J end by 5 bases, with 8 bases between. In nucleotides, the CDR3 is TGTGCCTGGAGTGTACGAACTAACAATGAGCAGTTCTTC. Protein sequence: CAWSVRTNNEQFF.

CDR3 region: CASSPQKNNSPLHF. The CDR3 DNA reads TGTGCCAGCAGTCCACAAAAGAATAATTCACCCCTCCACTTT. J is TRBJ1-6 and V is TRBV6-5; unclear D gene. The CDR3 totals 14 residues. Germline-derived CDR1 and CDR2 are MNHEY and SVGAGI. The germline V and J ends were trimmed by 5 bases and 5 bases, with 10 bases remaining between them.

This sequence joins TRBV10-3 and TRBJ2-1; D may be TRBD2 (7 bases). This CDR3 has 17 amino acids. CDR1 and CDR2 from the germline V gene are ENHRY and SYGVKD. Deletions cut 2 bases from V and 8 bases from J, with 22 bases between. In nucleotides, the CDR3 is TGTGCCATCAGTGAGGACACCCGGGTGGGGGGGCACGATGAGCAGTTCTTC. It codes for CAISEDTRVGGHDEQFF.

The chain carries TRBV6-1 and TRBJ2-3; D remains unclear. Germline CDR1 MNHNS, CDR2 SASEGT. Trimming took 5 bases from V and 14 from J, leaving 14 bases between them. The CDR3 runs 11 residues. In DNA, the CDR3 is TGTGCCAGCAGTAGCACAGATTCGCTGTATTTT. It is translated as CASSSTDSLYF.

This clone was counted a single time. The CDR3: CAGGTGDGYTF. The CDR3, as DNA: TGTGCCGGAGGGACAGGGGACGGCTACACCTTC. The chain is built from TRBV2 and TRBJ1-2, with 10 positions matching TRBD1. With 11 bases clipped from V and 8 bases from J, the junction kept 5 bases outside the gene matches. The CDR3 length is 11 residues. In germline, CDR1 is SNHLY, CDR2 FYNNEI.

The CDR3 is CASSPYPTGASPLHF. In DNA form, the CDR3 reads TGTGCCAGCAGTCCATACCCTACGGGGGCTTCACCCCTCCACTTT. This chain links TRBV28 with TRBJ1-6, with TRBD1 as a possible D gene (6 bases). The V and J ends lost 5 bases and 9 bases respectively, with 17 bases between them. The CDR3 spans 15 residues. Germline V gives CDR1 MDHEN, CDR2 SYDVKM.

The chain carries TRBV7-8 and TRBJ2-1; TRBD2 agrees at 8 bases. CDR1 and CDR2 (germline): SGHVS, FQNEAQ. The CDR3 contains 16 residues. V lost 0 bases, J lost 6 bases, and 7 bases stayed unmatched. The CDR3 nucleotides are TGTGCCAGCAGCTTAGCTCGGACTAGCCTGACCAATGAGCAGTTCTTC. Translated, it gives CASSLARTSLTNEQFF.

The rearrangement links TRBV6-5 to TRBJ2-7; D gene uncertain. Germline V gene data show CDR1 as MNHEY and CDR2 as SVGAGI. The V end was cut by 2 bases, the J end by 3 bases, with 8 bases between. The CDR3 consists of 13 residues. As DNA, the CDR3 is TGTGCCAGCAGTTACCTCGCCGGCTACGAGCAGTACTTC. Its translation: CASSYLAGYEQYF.

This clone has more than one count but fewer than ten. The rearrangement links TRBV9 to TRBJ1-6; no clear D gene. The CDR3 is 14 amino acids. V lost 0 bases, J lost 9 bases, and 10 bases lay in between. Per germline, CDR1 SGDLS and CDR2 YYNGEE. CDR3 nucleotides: TGTGCCAGCAGCGTAGGGGGAGAGGTTTCACCCCTCCACTTT. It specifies CASSVGGEVSPLHF.

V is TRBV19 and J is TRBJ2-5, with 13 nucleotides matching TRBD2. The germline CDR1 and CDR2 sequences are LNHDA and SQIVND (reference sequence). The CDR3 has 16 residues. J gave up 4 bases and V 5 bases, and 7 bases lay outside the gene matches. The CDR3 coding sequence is TGTGCCAGTAGTCCCGGACTAGCGGGAGACGGAGAGACCCAGTACTTC. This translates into CASSPGLAGDGETQYF.

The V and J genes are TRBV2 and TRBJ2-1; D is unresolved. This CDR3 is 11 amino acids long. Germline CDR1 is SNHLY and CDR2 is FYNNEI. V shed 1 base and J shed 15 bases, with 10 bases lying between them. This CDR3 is CASSEGESTFF. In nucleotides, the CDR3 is TGTGCCAGCAGTGAAGGGGAAAGCACGTTCTTC.

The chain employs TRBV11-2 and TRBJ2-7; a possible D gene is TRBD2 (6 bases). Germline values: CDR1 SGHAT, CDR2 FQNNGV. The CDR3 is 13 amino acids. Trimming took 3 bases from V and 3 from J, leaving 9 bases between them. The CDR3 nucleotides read TGTGCCAGCAGCTTGGCGGGGCTCTACGAGCAGTACTTC. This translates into CASSLAGLYEQYF.

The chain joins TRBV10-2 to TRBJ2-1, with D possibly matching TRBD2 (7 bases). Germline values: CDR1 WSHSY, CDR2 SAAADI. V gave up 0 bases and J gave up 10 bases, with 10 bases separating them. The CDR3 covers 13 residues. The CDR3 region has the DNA TGCGCCAGCAGTGAGTCGGGGGGGCGCGAGCAGTTCTTC. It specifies CASSESGGREQFF.

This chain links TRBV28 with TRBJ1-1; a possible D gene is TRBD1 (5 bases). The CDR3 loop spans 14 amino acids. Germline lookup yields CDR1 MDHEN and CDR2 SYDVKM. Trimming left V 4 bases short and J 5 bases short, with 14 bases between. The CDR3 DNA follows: TGTGCCAGCAGTTGGGGCGGGGGATTGACTGAAGCTTTCTTT. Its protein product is CASSWGGGLTEAFF.